The following is a T cell receptor beta chain sequence with its context. These data belong to a study of shared T cell receptors in the human thymus. Deletions cut 3 bases from V and 5 bases from J, with 8 bases between. Looked up from germline, CDR1 is MNHNS and CDR2 is SASEGT. This CDR3 is built from 12 residues. Sequencing was performed with immunoSEQ multiplex PCR; in TCRdb, only in-frame clones are kept and a portion is missing. The sample carries more than 300,000 clones, 95% recorded once. This chain links TRBV6-1 with TRBJ2-7; D may correspond to TRBD1 or TRBD2 (5 bases each). Specimen: thymocytes. The origin of this receptor is a human donor. CDR3 region: CASSDRDDEQYF. DNA for the CDR3: TGTGCCAGCAGTGATCGGGACGACGAGCAGTACTTC.